Below are 25 T cell receptor beta chains sequenced from a single sample in a study of T cell clonotyping in hematopoietic cell transplantation (dated by TCRdb to the early 2020s). The library came from the immunoSEQ multiplex PCR assay. The source is immuneACCESS, and TCRdb retained only in-frame sequences with V and J called. Part of the clones is not carried over; for the studies checked, unresolved V genes explain less than half of this, and the remainder is unexplained. Counted in this sample were 55,000 to 70,000 clones; roughly 93% of them appeared once. Of the sample, under 2% falls within the top ten clones. Sequenced input: peripheral blood mononuclear cells. Receptors originate from a man aged 50 to 59 in good health. Some clones in this sample may be carry-over from other donors' samples.

This chain connects TRBV6-5 to TRBJ2-5, with TRBD1 as a possible D gene (6 bases). V was pared by 4 bases and J by 2 bases, with 11 bases between. Germline loops: CDR1 MNHEY, CDR2 SVGAGI. The CDR3 contains 14 residues. The CDR3 DNA is TGTGCCAGCAGTTTTACAGGGCGACAAGAGACCCAGTACTTC. Translation gives CASSFTGRQETQYF.

This clone was detected once. CDR3 sequence (DNA): TGTGCCACCTCCAAGGCAGGGGGCGCTGGCTACACCTTC. This gives the protein CATSKAGGAGYTF. This chain joins TRBV7-8 and TRBJ1-2; 8 bases fit TRBD1. This CDR3 comprises 13 residues. CDR1 SGHVS and CDR2 FQNEAQ come from the germline V gene. The J segment lost 7 bases and the V segment lost 10 bases, leaving 11 bases of the junction unmatched.

This clone was recorded only once. The gene calls are TRBV29-1 and TRBJ2-3; D is possibly TRBD1 (6 bases). CDR3 size: 13 residues. V lost 4 bases, J lost 5 bases, and 13 bases lay in between. Germline CDR1 reads SQVTM; CDR2 reads ANQGSEA. Here the CDR3 reads CSVVTGLKDTQYF. The CDR3 coding sequence is TGCAGCGTTGTAACAGGGTTGAAAGATACGCAGTATTTT.

The chain combines TRBV25-1 with TRBJ1-2, with 7 positions matching TRBD1. After removal of 5 bases from V and 8 bases from J, the junction contained 11 bases not matched to a gene. The germline V gene has CDR1 MGHDK and CDR2 SYGVNS. CDR3 size: 14 residues. The CDR3 DNA sequence: TGTGCCAGCAGTAAAGGACAGGATAGCGGCGGCTACACCTTC. Protein sequence: CASSKGQDSGGYTF.

CDR3 loop: CASTRTAEQNQPQHF. The CDR3 coding sequence is TGTGCCAGTACCAGGACAGCCGAGCAGAATCAGCCCCAGCATTTT. This rearrangement joins TRBV19 to TRBJ1-5; tentative D call: TRBD1 (6 bases). V gave up 7 bases and J gave up 4 bases, with 17 bases separating them. The CDR3 is 15 amino acids. Looked up from germline, CDR1 is LNHDA and CDR2 is SQIVND (reference sequence).

The J gene is TRBJ2-7, the V gene TRBV29-1; tentative D call: TRBD2 (5 bases). CDR3 length equals 12 residues. CDR1 SQVTM and CDR2 ANQGSEA come from the germline V gene. The ends were cut back, 6 bases at V and 2 bases at J, with 11 bases in the middle. In nucleotides, the CDR3 is TGCAGCGTCAACGACGGGACCTACGAGCAGTACTTC. This translates into CSVNDGTYEQYF.

The chain couples TRBV7-2 to TRBJ1-5, with D perhaps matching TRBD1 (6 bases). From germline, CDR1 is SGHTA and CDR2 FQGNSA. The V end lost 4 bases, the J end lost 2 bases, and 12 bases lay between the germline ends. The CDR3 runs 15 residues. The CDR3 nucleotides are TGTGCCAGCAGCTACCTGCCAGGGGGCAATCAGCCCCAGCATTTT. Translated, it gives CASSYLPGGNQPQHF. The full variable domain, with the rest looked up from reference TRBV7-2 and TRBJ1-5, is GAGVSQSPSNKVTEKGKDVELRCDPISGHTALYWYRQSLGQGLEFLIYFQGNSAPDKSGLPSDRFSAERTGGSVSTLTIQRTQQEDSAVYLCASSYLPGGNQPQHFGDGTRLSIL.

This clone showed up just once. The rearrangement uses TRBV28 and TRBJ1-1; 8 bases agree with TRBD1. Per the germline V gene, CDR1 is MDHEN and CDR2 is SYDVKM. The V segment lost 6 bases and the J segment 9 bases; nucleotides outside the gene matches: 9. CDR3 size: 13 residues. The CDR3 coding sequence is TGTGCCAGCAGGCCGGGACAGGCTGATCAAGCTTTCTTT. This sequence encodes CASRPGQADQAFF.

The chain joins TRBV5-4 to TRBJ2-2; D is uncertain. This CDR3 is 14 amino acids long. V was pared by 1 base and J by 3 bases, with 7 bases between. From germline, CDR1 is SGHNT and CDR2 YYREEE (reference sequence). DNA of the CDR3: TGTGCCAGCAGCTTGCCCATAGACACCGGGGAGCTGTTTTTT. It specifies CASSLPIDTGELFF. Full variable domain (rest looked up from reference TRBV5-4 and TRBJ2-2): ETGVTQSPTHLIKTRGQQVTLRCSSQSGHNTVSWYQQALGQGPQFIFQYYREEENGRGNFPPRFSGLQFPNYSSELNVNALELDDSALYLCASSLPIDTGELFFGEGSRLTVL.

V is TRBV2 and J is TRBJ1-1; the D gene is possibly TRBD1 (6 bases). The CDR3 has 18 residues. Germline V gives CDR1 SNHLY, CDR2 FYNNEI. The V end was cut by 0 bases, the J end by 0 bases, with 17 bases between. Written as DNA, the CDR3 is TGTGCCAGCAGTGAAGCGGGAGTACAGGGTATAATGAACACTGAAGCTTTCTTT. This translates into CASSEAGVQGIMNTEAFF.

The genes are TRBV28 and TRBJ1-2; D gene ambiguous. Germline V gives CDR1 MDHEN, CDR2 SYDVKM. Trimming left V 5 bases short and J 7 bases short, with 14 bases between. The CDR3 length is 13 residues. CDR3 region: CASSKMAASGYTF. For the CDR3, the DNA is TGTGCCAGCAGTAAGATGGCAGCTTCTGGCTACACCTTC.

This clone was picked up one time. The rearrangement joins TRBV5-1 to TRBJ2-7, with 7 nucleotides matching TRBD1. This CDR3 comprises 17 residues. The V gene's germline CDR1 is SGHRS and CDR2 YFSETQ. Trimming cost V 4 bases and J 0 bases; bases outside gene matches: 13. CDR3 coding DNA: TGCGCCAGCAGCCCCGCCTCCGGGACAGTCAGCTCCTACGAGCAGTACTTC. Protein: CASSPASGTVSSYEQYF. Full variable domain (missing parts from reference TRBV5-1 and TRBJ2-7): KAGVTQTPRYLIKTRGQQVTLSCSPISGHRSVSWYQQTPGQGLQFLFEYFSETQRNKGNFPGRFSGRQFSNSRSEMNVSTLELGDSALYLCASSPASGTVSSYEQYFGPGTRLTVT.

The sample holds one count of this clone. The CDR3 is CASSLASSGNQPQHF. The DNA for the CDR3 is TGTGCCAGCAGCTTAGCGAGTTCGGGCAATCAGCCCCAGCATTTT. This rearrangement joins TRBV7-8 to TRBJ1-5, with no clear D. The V gene lost 0 bases and the J gene lost 2 bases, with 8 bases spanning the gap. The CDR3 loop spans 15 amino acids. Germline assignment: CDR1 SGHVS and CDR2 FQNEAQ. The variable domain in full, completed from reference TRBV7-8 and TRBJ1-5, reads GAGVSQSPRYKVAKRGQDVALRCDPISGHVSLFWYQQALGQGPEFLTYFQNEAQLDKSGLPSDRFFAERPEGSVSTLKIQRTQQEDSAVYLCASSLASSGNQPQHFGDGTRLSIL.

The chain carries TRBV20-1 and TRBJ1-5; D call uncertain. CDR3 size: 11 residues. The germline gives CDR1 DFQATT, CDR2 SNEGSKA (reference sequence). Trimming pared 0 bases from V and 9 bases from J, leaving 6 bases between. The CDR3 here is CSARDTGPQHF. In DNA form, the CDR3 reads TGCAGTGCTAGAGATACCGGGCCCCAGCATTTT.

V is TRBV5-1 and J is TRBJ1-2; D remains unclear. V was cut by 0 bases and J by 10 bases, with 19 bases left in between. Germline CDR1 reads SGHRS; CDR2 reads YFSETQ. The CDR3 is 15 amino acids. In DNA, the CDR3 is TGCGCCAGCAGCTTGGATCCAGGAGACTCTATGTCCTACACCTTC. Amino acids: CASSLDPGDSMSYTF.

This chain connects TRBV30 to TRBJ2-1; 12 positions agree with TRBD2. This CDR3 has 13 residues. V lost 5 bases, J lost 10 bases, and 6 bases stayed unmatched. CDR1 GTSNPN and CDR2 SVGIG come from the germline V gene (reference sequence). The CDR3: CAWSGLAGNEQFF. The CDR3 DNA is TGTGCCTGGTCCGGACTAGCGGGAAACGAGCAGTTCTTC.

The chain employs TRBV6-5 and TRBJ2-1, with TRBD2 matching 8 bases. Trimming took 6 bases from V and 5 from J; bases not matched to a gene: 6. CDR1 MNHEY and CDR2 SVGAGI come from the germline V gene. There are 14 residues in the CDR3. In nucleotides, the CDR3 is TGTGCCAGCAGCCGAGCGGGGGTTAACAATGAGCAGTTCTTC. This translates into CASSRAGVNNEQFF.

This chain links TRBV9 with TRBJ2-5, with 7 bases lining up with TRBD1. The CDR3 consists of 14 residues. Per germline, CDR1 SGDLS and CDR2 YYNGEE. The V segment lost 3 bases and the J segment 6 bases; nucleotides outside the gene matches: 8. The DNA of the CDR3 is TGTGCCAGCAGCGAACGACAGGGCAGTCAGACCCAGTACTTC. Translated, it gives CASSERQGSQTQYF.

This clone was detected only once. The chain uses TRBV5-4 and TRBJ2-3; no clear D gene. The CDR3 covers 13 residues. Germline V CDR1 and CDR2: SGHNT, YYREEE (reference sequence). V was clipped by 0 bases and J by 7 bases, with 9 bases between them. The CDR3 is CASSLADTNTQYF. The DNA of the CDR3 is TGTGCCAGCAGCTTGGCCGACACGAATACGCAGTATTTT.

This clone showed up just once. The rearrangement uses TRBV19 and TRBJ1-2; D not certain. The germline CDR1 and CDR2 sequences are LNHDA and SQIVND (reference sequence). The CDR3 sequence is 13 residues long. Trimming took 0 bases from V and 8 from J, leaving 10 bases between them. The CDR3, as DNA: TGTGCCAGTAGTATAGATTTCCAGAGCGGCTACACCTTC. This translates into CASSIDFQSGYTF. Full variable domain (rest looked up from reference TRBV19 and TRBJ1-2): DGGITQSPKYLFRKEGQNVTLSCEQNLNHDAMYWYRQDPGQGLRLIYYSQIVNDFQKGDIAEGYSVSREKKESFPLTVTSAQKNPTAFYLCASSIDFQSGYTFGSGTRLTVV.

Only one count was recorded for this clone. V and J are TRBV5-1 and TRBJ2-3; D gene ambiguous. Trimming removed 2 bases from V and 0 bases from J, with 10 bases in between. Germline V gene sequence: CDR1 SGHRS, CDR2 YFSETQ. This CDR3 region has 15 residues. The CDR3 nucleotides are TGCGCCAGCAGCTTCTACCCTTCTAGCACAGATACGCAGTATTTT. Protein product: CASSFYPSSTDTQYF.

The chain combines TRBV7-3 with TRBJ2-1; 8 positions match TRBD1. CDR3 length: 14 residues. Per germline, CDR1 SGHTA and CDR2 FQGTGA. Trimming cost V 5 bases and J 6 bases; bases outside gene matches: 6. CDR3 DNA sequence: TGTGCCAGCAGCCCCCGGGACAGGTCCAATGAGCAGTTCTTC. Translated, it gives CASSPRDRSNEQFF.

The chain joins TRBV6-5 to TRBJ2-1; TRBD2 agrees at 9 bases. The CDR3 covers 14 residues. Germline V gene sequence: CDR1 MNHEY, CDR2 SVGAGI. The V segment lost 6 bases and the J segment 5 bases; nucleotides outside the gene matches: 5. Written as DNA, the CDR3 is TGTGCCAGCAGACTAGCGGGTTGGGACAATGAGCAGTTCTTC. Encoded protein: CASRLAGWDNEQFF.

This chain links TRBV5-8 with TRBJ2-5; 16 nucleotides align to TRBD2. The germline V gene has CDR1 SGHTS and CDR2 YDEGEE. The CDR3 sequence is 14 residues long. The trim removed 7 bases at V and 6 bases at J, leaving 3 bases unmatched. CDR3 residues: CASLGLAGGKTQYF. The DNA of the CDR3 is TGTGCCAGCTTGGGACTAGCGGGGGGGAAGACCCAGTACTTC.

The chain joins TRBV19 to TRBJ1-5, with D maybe TRBD1 (5 bases). V shed 4 bases and J shed 6 bases, with 13 bases lying between them. The CDR3 spans 14 residues. Germline-derived CDR1 and CDR2 are LNHDA and SQIVND (reference sequence). The CDR3 DNA is TGTGCCAGTAGTAGCGGGACGGGTAGTCAGCCCCAGCATTTT. Protein: CASSSGTGSQPQHF.